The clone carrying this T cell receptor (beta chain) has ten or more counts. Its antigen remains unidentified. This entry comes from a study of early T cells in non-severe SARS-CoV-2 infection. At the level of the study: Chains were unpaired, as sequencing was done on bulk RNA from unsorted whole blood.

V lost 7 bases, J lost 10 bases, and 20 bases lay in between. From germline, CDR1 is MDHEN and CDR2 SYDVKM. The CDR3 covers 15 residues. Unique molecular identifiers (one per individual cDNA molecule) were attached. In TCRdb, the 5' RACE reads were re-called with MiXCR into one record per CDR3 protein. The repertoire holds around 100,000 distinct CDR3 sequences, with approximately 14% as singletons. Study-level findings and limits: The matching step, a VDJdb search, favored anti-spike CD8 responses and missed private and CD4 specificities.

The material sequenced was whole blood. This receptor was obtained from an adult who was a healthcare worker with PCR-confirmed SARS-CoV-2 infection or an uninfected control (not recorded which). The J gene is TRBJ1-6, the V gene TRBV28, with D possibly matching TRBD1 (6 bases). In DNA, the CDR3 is TGTGCCAGCACCCTCCTTGTACAGGGTGCGTCACCCCTCCACTTT. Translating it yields CASTLLVQGASPLHF. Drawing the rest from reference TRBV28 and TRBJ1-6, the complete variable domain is DVKVTQSSRYLVKRTGEKVFLECVQDMDHENMFWYRQDPGLGLRLIYFSYDVKMKEKGDIPEGYSVSREKKERFSLILESASTNQTSMYLCASTLLVQGASPLHFGNGTRLTVT.